This is a list of T cell receptor beta chains from one sample in a study of blood T cell repertoires in COVID-19. Data came from immunoSEQ multiplex PCR; TCRdb stores just in-frame clones and leaves some out. The sample has over 200,000 clones; just under 90% are singletons. The sample consisted of peripheral blood. These receptors all come from a man between 25 and 39 years old with COVID-19, enrolled during active disease. CDR3s include the opening cysteine and the closing phenylalanine or tryptophan. A D gene is named only where the DNA matches it firmly. The size field is filled for only some rows; it gives once, few, many or a size class.

CDR3: CASSLGRQGASGNTIYF
DNA: TGTGCCAGCAGCTTGGGACGCCAGGGGGCGTCTGGAAACACCATATATTTT
D: TRBD1
V: TRBV5-4
size: NA
J: TRBJ1-3

CDR3: CASSLARDRPNEKLFF
DNA: TGCGCCAGCAGCTTGGCCCGGGACAGGCCTAATGAAAAACTGTTTTTT
D: TRBD1
V: TRBV5-1
size: once
J: TRBJ1-4

CDR3: CASSYSLLEGNIQYF
DNA: TGTGCCAGCAGTTACTCCCTACTGGAGGGAAACATTCAGTACTTC
D: NA
V: TRBV6-5
size: NA
J: TRBJ2-4

CDR3: CASSDTGSYNEQFF
DNA: TGTGCCAGCAGTGACACAGGGTCCTACAATGAGCAGTTCTTC
D: NA
V: TRBV25-1
size: once
J: TRBJ2-1

CDR3: CASSIKGTGGRERDVMIQNYGYTF
DNA: TGTGCCAGCAGCATAAAAGGGACAGGGGGTAGAGAGCGTGATGTGATGATTCAGAACTATGGCTACACCTTC
D: TRBD1
V: TRBV7-9
size: NA
J: TRBJ1-2

CDR3: CASSYSLGLGNQPQHF
DNA: TGTGCCAGCAGTTATTCGCTGGGGCTTGGGAATCAGCCCCAGCATTTT
D: NA
V: TRBV6-2/TRBV6-3
size: NA
J: TRBJ1-5

CDR3: CASSEARGLYYGYTF
DNA: TGTGCCAGCAGTGAAGCCAGGGGGCTATACTATGGCTACACCTTC
D: TRBD1
V: TRBV25-1
size: NA
J: TRBJ1-2

CDR3: CASKRDRVAAETQYF
DNA: TGTGCCAGCAAAAGAGACAGGGTGGCTGCGGAGACCCAGTACTTC
D: TRBD1
V: TRBV2
size: NA
J: TRBJ2-5

CDR3: CASSLTGANQPQHF
DNA: TGTGCCAGCAGCTTGACAGGGGCGAATCAGCCCCAGCATTTT
D: TRBD1
V: TRBV5-6
size: NA
J: TRBJ1-5

CDR3: CASSPTGSGQPQHF
DNA: TGTGCCAGCAGCCCAACGGGGTCCGGGCAGCCCCAGCATTTT
D: NA
V: TRBV7-3
size: NA
J: TRBJ1-5

CDR3: CASSYGGDSGNTIYF
DNA: TGTGCCAGCAGTTACGGCGGGGACTCTGGAAACACCATATATTTT
D: NA
V: TRBV6-5
size: few
J: TRBJ1-3

CDR3: CASSLRSGNGYNEQFF
DNA: TGCGCCAGCAGCTTGAGGTCAGGAAACGGTTACAATGAGCAGTTCTTC
D: NA
V: TRBV5-1
size: NA
J: TRBJ2-1

CDR3: CASAPQGRPNQPQHF
DNA: TGTGCCAGCGCCCCCCAGGGCCGACCCAATCAGCCCCAGCATTTT
D: NA
V: TRBV27
size: NA
J: TRBJ1-5

CDR3: CASSITGGASQPQHF
DNA: TGTGCCAGCAGTATCACAGGGGGAGCTTCTCAGCCCCAGCATTTT
D: TRBD1
V: TRBV2
size: NA
J: TRBJ1-5

CDR3: CASSIAGPVADTQYF
DNA: TGTGCCAGCAGCATAGCGGGGCCGGTAGCAGATACGCAGTATTTT
D: TRBD2
V: TRBV5-4
size: NA
J: TRBJ2-3

CDR3: CSASRRSSGNTIYF
DNA: TGCAGTGCTAGTCGGCGGAGCTCTGGAAACACCATATATTTT
D: NA
V: TRBV20-1
size: NA
J: TRBJ1-3

CDR3: CASSLAITSGSTDTQYF
DNA: TGTGCCAGCAGCTTAGCAATCACTAGCGGAAGCACAGATACGCAGTATTTT
D: TRBD2
V: TRBV7-9
size: NA
J: TRBJ2-3

CDR3: CASSPLTGTGLNIQYF
DNA: TGTGCCAGCAGCCCTCTTACCGGGACAGGGTTAAACATTCAGTACTTC
D: TRBD1
V: TRBV7-9
size: NA
J: TRBJ2-4

CDR3: CSASASLNTEAFF
DNA: TGCAGTGCTAGTGCATCATTGAACACTGAAGCTTTCTTT
D: NA
V: TRBV20-1
size: few
J: TRBJ1-1

CDR3: CATSGQGYEQYF
DNA: TGTGCCACGTCCGGACAGGGATACGAGCAGTACTTC
D: TRBD1
V: TRBV19
size: few
J: TRBJ2-7

CDR3: CASSQDIYQPQHF
DNA: TGTGCCAGCTCACAGGACATTTATCAGCCCCAGCATTTT
D: NA
V: TRBV18
size: NA
J: TRBJ1-5

CDR3: CASSWGEGVNEQFF
DNA: TGTGCCAGTAGTTGGGGGGAGGGGGTAAATGAGCAGTTCTTC
D: NA
V: TRBV19
size: NA
J: TRBJ2-1

CDR3: CASSYPGYYGYTF
DNA: TGTGCCAGCAGTTATCCGGGGTACTATGGCTACACCTTC
D: NA
V: TRBV6-2/TRBV6-3
size: NA
J: TRBJ1-2

CDR3: CAWSGNRDSYNEQFF
DNA: TGTGCCTGGAGTGGAAACAGGGACTCCTACAATGAGCAGTTCTTC
D: NA
V: TRBV30
size: NA
J: TRBJ2-1

CDR3: CASSFGQHEAFF
DNA: TGTGCCAGCAGTTTCGGACAGCATGAAGCTTTCTTT
D: NA
V: TRBV6-5
size: NA
J: TRBJ1-1

CDR3: CATSRDKVTGQQFF
DNA: TGTGCCACCAGCAGAGATAAAGTTACAGGGCAGCAGTTCTTC
D: NA
V: TRBV15
size: NA
J: TRBJ2-1

CDR3: CASSYSGTGTYEQYF
DNA: TGTGCCAGCAGTTACTCGGGGACAGGGACGTACGAGCAGTACTTC
D: TRBD1
V: TRBV6-2/TRBV6-3
size: NA
J: TRBJ2-7

CDR3: CASSPGASGELFF
DNA: TGTGCCAGCAGCCCAGGGGCGTCCGGGGAGCTGTTTTTT
D: NA
V: TRBV7-2
size: NA
J: TRBJ2-2